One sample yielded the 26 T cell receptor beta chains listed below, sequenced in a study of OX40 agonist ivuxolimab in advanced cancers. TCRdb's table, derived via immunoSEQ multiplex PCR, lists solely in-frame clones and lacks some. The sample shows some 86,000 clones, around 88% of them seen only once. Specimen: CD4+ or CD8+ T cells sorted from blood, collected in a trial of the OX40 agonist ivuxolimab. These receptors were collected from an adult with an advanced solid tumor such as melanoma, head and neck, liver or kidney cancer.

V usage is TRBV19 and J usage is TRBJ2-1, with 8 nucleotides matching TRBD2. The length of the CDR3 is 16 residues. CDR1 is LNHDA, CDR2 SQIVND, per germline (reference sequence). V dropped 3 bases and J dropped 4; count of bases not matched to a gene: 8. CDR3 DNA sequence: TGTGCCAGTAGTATCATACGACTAGCGAGTTACAATGAGCAGTTCTTC. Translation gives CASSIIRLASYNEQFF.

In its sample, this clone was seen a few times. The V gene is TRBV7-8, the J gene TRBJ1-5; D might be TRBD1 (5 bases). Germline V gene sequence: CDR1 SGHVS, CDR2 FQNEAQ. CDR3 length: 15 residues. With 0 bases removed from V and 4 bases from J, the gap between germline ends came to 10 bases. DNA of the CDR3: TGTGCCAGCAGCTTAGCTCCGGGGACTAATCAGCCCCAGCATTTT. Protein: CASSLAPGTNQPQHF. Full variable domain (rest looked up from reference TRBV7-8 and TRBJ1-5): GAGVSQSPRYKVAKRGQDVALRCDPISGHVSLFWYQQALGQGPEFLTYFQNEAQLDKSGLPSDRFFAERPEGSVSTLKIQRTQQEDSAVYLCASSLAPGTNQPQHFGDGTRLSIL.

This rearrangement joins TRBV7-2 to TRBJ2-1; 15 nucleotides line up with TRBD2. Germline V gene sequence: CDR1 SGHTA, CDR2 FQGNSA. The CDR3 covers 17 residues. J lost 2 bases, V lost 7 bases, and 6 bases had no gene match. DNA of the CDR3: TGTGCCAGCACCCTGAGGACTAGCGGGGGGGCCTACAATGAGCAGTTCTTC. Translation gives CASTLRTSGGAYNEQFF. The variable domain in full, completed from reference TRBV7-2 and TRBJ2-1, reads GAGVSQSPSNKVTEKGKDVELRCDPISGHTALYWYRQSLGQGLEFLIYFQGNSAPDKSGLPSDRFSAERTGGSVSTLTIQRTQQEDSAVYLCASTLRTSGGAYNEQFFGPGTRLTVL.

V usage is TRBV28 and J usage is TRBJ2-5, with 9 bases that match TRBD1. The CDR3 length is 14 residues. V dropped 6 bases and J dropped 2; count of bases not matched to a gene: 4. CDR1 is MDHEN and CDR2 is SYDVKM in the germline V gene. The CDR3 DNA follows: TGTGCCAGCAGGCCGGGACAGGGACAAGAGACCCAGTACTTC. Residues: CASRPGQGQETQYF.

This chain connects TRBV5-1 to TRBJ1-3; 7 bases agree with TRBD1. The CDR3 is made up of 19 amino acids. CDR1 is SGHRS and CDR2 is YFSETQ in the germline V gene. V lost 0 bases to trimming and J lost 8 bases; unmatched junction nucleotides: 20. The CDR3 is CASSLDGLPGQSYRDTIYF. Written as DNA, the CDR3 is TGCGCCAGCAGCTTGGATGGCTTGCCGGGACAGAGTTATCGGGACACCATATATTTT.

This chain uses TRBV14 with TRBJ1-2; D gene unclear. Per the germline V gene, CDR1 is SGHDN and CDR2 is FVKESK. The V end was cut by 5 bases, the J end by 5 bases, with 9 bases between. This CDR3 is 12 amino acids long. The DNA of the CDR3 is TGTGCCAGCAGCTTAAGATGGTATGGCTACACCTTC. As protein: CASSLRWYGYTF.

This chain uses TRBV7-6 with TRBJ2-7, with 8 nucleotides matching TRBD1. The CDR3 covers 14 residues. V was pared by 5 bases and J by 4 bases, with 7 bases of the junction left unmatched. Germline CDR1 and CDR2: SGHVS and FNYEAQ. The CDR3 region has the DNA TGTGCCAGCAGCGCGGACAGGGCAGCTTACGAGCAGTACTTC. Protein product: CASSADRAAYEQYF. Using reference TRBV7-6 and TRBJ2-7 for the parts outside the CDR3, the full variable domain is GAGVSQSPRYKVTKRGQDVALRCDPISGHVSLYWYRQALGQGPEFLTYFNYEAQQDKSGLPNDRFSAERPEGSISTLTIQRTEQRDSAMYRCASSADRAAYEQYFGPGTRLTVT.

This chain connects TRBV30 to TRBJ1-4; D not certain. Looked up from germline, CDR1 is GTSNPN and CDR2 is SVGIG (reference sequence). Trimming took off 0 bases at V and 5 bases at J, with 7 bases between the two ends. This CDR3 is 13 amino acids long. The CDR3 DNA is TGTGCCTGGAGTGTCCCGGGGAATGAAAAACTGTTTTTT. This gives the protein CAWSVPGNEKLFF.

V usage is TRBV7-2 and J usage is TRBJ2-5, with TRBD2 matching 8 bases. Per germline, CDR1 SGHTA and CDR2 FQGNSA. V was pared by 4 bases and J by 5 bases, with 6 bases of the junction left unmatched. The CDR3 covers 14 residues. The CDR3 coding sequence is TGTGCCAGCAGCTCCGGACTAGCAGGGGAGACCCAGTACTTC. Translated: CASSSGLAGETQYF.

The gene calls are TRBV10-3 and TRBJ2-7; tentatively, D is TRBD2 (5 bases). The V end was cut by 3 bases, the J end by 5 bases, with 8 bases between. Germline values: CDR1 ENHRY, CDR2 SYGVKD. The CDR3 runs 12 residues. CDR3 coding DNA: TGTGCCATCAGTGATAGCGCGGACGAGCAGTACTTC. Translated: CAISDSADEQYF.

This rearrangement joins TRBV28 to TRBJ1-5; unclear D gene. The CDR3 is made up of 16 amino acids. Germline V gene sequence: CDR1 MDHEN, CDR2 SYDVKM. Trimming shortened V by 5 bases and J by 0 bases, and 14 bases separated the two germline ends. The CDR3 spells CASSGEGGYSNQPQHF. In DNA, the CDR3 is TGTGCCAGCAGTGGGGAGGGCGGCTATAGCAATCAGCCCCAGCATTTT.

As DNA, the CDR3 is TGTGCCAGCAGTCCTTGGGACGCGGGGGAAAAACTGTTTTTT. Translating gives CASSPWDAGEKLFF. The gene calls are TRBV27 and TRBJ1-4, with D maybe TRBD1 (5 bases). Germline loops: CDR1 MNHEY, CDR2 SMNVEV (reference sequence). Trimming removed 5 bases at V and 8 bases at J, with 15 bases between. CDR3 length equals 14 residues.

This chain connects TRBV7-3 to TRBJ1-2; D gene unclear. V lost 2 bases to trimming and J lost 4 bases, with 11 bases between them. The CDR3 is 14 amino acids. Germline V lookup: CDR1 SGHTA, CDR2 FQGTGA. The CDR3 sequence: CASSLLGSGYGYTF. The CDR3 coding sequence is TGTGCCAGCAGCTTACTAGGGTCCGGCTATGGCTACACCTTC.

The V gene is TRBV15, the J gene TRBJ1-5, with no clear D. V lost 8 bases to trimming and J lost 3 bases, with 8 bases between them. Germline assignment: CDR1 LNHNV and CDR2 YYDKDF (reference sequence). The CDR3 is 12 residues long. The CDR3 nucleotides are TGTGCCACCGCCGTGGTCAATCAGCCCCAGCATTTT. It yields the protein CATAVVNQPQHF.

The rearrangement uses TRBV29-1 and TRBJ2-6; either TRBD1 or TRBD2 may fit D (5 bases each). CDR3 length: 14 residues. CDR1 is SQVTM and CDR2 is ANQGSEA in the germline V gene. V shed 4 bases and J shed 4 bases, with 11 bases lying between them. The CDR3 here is CSVGGTRGANVLTF. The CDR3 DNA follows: TGCAGCGTTGGGGGGACCAGAGGGGCCAACGTCCTGACTTTC.

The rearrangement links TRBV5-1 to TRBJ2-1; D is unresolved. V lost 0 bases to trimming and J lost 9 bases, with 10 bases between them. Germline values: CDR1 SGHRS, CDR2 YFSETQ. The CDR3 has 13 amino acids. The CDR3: CASSLAGSTEQFF. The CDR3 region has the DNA TGCGCCAGCAGCTTGGCAGGCTCCACTGAGCAGTTCTTC.

The CDR3 coding sequence is TGTGCCAGCAGCTGGGAGAGCGGGGGGGCCGATGAGCAGTTCTTC. This sequence encodes CASSWESGGADEQFF. J is TRBJ2-1 and V is TRBV5-4; 10 bases line up with TRBD2. CDR1 is SGHNT and CDR2 is YYREEE in the germline V gene (reference sequence). V was pared by 3 bases and J by 8 bases, with 8 bases of the junction left unmatched. This CDR3 is built from 15 residues.

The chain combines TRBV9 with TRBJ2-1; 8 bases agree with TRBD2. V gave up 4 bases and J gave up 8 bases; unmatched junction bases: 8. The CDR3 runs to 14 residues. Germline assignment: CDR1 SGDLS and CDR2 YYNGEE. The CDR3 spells CASSQRGQSDEQFF. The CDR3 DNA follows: TGTGCCAGCAGCCAGCGGGGGCAGAGCGATGAGCAGTTCTTC.

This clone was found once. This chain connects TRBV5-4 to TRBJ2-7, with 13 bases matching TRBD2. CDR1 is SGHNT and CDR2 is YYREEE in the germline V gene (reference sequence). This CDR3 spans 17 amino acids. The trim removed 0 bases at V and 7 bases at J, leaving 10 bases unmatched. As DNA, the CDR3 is TGTGCCAGCAGCTTGGGGGAAAGGTGGGGACTAGCGGGAGAGCAGTACTTC. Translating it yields CASSLGERWGLAGEQYF.

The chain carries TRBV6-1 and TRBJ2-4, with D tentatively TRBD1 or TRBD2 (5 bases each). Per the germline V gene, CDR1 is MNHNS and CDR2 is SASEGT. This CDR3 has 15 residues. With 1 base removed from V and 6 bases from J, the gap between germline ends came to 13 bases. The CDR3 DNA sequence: TGTGCCAGCAGTGAAGTTGGGGGTGTCGGAAACATTCAGTACTTC. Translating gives CASSEVGGVGNIQYF.

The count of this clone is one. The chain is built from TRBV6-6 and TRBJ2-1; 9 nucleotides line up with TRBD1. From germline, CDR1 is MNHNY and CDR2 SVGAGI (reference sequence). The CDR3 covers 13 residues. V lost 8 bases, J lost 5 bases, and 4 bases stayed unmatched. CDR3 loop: CASHRGRDNEQFF. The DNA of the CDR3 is TGTGCCAGCCACAGGGGGCGGGACAATGAGCAGTTCTTC.

CDR3 DNA: TGTGCCAGTAGTATCGGCGACGGTGGAAACACCATATATTTT. As protein: CASSIGDGGNTIYF. The chain is built from TRBV19 and TRBJ1-3; D not resolved. The CDR3 length is 14 residues. The germline V gene has CDR1 LNHDA and CDR2 SQIVND (reference sequence). The V and J ends lost 3 bases and 3 bases respectively, with 9 bases between them.

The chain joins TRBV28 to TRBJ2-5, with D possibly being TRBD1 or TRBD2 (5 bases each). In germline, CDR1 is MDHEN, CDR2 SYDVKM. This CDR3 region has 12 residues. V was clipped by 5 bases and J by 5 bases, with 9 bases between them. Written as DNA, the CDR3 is TGTGCCAGCAGTAAATGGGGGGAGACCCAGTACTTC. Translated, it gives CASSKWGETQYF.

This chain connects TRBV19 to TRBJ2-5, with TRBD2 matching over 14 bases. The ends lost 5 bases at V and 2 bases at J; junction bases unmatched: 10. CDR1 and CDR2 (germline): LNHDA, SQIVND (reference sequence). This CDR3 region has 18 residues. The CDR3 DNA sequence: TGTGCCAGTAGTGTAACCGGACTAGCGGGAGGAATTCAAGAGACCCAGTACTTC. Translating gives CASSVTGLAGGIQETQYF.

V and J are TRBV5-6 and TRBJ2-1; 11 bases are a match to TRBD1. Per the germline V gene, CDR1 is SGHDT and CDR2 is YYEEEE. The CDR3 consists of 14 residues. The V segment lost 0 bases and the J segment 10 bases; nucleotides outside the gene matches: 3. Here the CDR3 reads CASSLGTGGREQFF. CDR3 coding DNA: TGTGCCAGCAGCTTGGGGACAGGGGGCAGAGAGCAGTTCTTC.

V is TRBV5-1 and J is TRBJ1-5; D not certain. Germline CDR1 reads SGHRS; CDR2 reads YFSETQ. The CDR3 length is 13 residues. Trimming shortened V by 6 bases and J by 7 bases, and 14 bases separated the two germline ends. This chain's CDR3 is CASKEGPEQPQHF. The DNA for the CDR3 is TGCGCCAGCAAGGAGGGCCCAGAACAGCCCCAGCATTTT.